A selection of T cell receptor beta chains follows, all from one sample in a study of blood T cell repertoires in COVID-19. Profiled with immunoSEQ multiplex PCR; TCRdb holds only in-frame clones, not every one. The sample lists about 180,000 clones, 89% seen once, with approximately 2% in the top ten. The specimen sequenced was peripheral blood. These TCRs come from a young man who had recovered from COVID-19. The CDR3 runs from the conserved cysteine through the conserved F or W. A D gene is named only where the DNA matches it firmly. The size of a clone is reported for some rows only, either as once, few or many, or as a class for expanded clones.

>TRBJ2-4|.|TRBV21-1|.
TGTGCCAGCAGCAAAGGGGCGGGGGCCAAAAACATTCAGTACTTC
CASSKGAGAKNIQYF
>TRBJ2-7|.|TRBV28|.
TGTGCCAGCAGTTTAATCCAGGCCTACGAGCAGTACTTC
CASSLIQAYEQYF
>TRBJ1-1|.|TRBV27|.
TGTGCCAGCAGTTTGGACGACAGCTACACTGAAGCTTTCTTT
CASSLDDSYTEAFF
>TRBJ1-2|.|TRBV18|.
TGTGCCAGCTCACCAGGGGAGCACTATGGCTACACCTTC
CASSPGEHYGYTF
>TRBJ1-2|.|TRBV28|.
TGTGCCAGCATTCATGGGGGCGCGGGCTATGGCTACACCTTC
CASIHGGAGYGYTF
>TRBJ2-7|.|TRBV4-1|.
TGCGCCAGCAGCCGAAATTCGGGGAATCCTTACGAGCAGTACTTC
CASSRNSGNPYEQYF
>TRBJ1-2|few|TRBV5-4|.
TGTGCCAGCAGCTTCCCCCTTGGCCATGGCTACACCTTC
CASSFPLGHGYTF
>TRBJ2-7|.|TRBV29-1|TRBD1
TGCAGCGTTGATAACGGGACAGGGTTTGAAAAAACCTACGAGCAGTACTTC
CSVDNGTGFEKTYEQYF
>TRBJ1-2|.|TRBV5-1|.
TGCGCCAGCAGCCCGACGTTCGGGGAAGGGGGCTACACCTTC
CASSPTFGEGGYTF
>TRBJ2-2|.|TRBV4-3|.
TGCGCCAGCAGCCAGGTCGTAGGGGGAGTCGGCACCGGGGAGCTGTTTTTT
CASSQVVGGVGTGELFF
>TRBJ1-4|.|TRBV3-1/TRBV3-2|.
TGTGCCAGCAGCCCAACGTGGGGGGGCTCGGATGAAAAACTGTTTTTT
CASSPTWGGSDEKLFF